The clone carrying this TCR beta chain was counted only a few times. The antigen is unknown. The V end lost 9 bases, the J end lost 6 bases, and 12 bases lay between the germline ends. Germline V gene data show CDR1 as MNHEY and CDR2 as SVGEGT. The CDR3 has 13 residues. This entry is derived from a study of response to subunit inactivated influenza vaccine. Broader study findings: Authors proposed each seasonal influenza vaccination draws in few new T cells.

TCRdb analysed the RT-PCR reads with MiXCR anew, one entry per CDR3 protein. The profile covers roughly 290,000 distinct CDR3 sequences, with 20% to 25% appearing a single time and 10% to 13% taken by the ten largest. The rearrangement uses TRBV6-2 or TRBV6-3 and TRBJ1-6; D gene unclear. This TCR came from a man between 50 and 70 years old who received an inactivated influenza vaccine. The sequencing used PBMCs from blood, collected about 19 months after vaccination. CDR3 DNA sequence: TGTGCCAGTCCAACGAGCTTTAATTCACCCCTCCACTTT. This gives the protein CASPTSFNSPLHF.